Given below is one TCR beta chain in context. Its antigen is as yet unknown. The PCR used 60 Vbeta and 13 Jbeta primers. Measured with immunoSEQ multiplex PCR; TCRdb has only the in-frame clones, and not every one. Of approximately 190,000 clones listed, over 65% are singletons. These data come from a study of cytomegalovirus exposure and HLA in healthy donors. On the study more broadly: The study's early data release held 75 million to 95 million unique TCRs from HLA-typed donors. Study-level points and caveats: Cytomegalovirus-associated TCR beta chains were listed, numbering 150 to 200. TRBV6-2, TRBV6-3 and other indistinguishable V segments were excluded.

This CDR3 has 16 amino acids. V dropped 3 bases and J dropped 1 base, with 12 bases sitting between them. The germline V gene has CDR1 LNHDA and CDR2 SQIVND (reference sequence). This chain connects TRBV19 to TRBJ2-2; D is perhaps TRBD2 (6 bases). Specimen: PBMCs. This TCR came from a woman between 50 and 59 years old in good health and CMV-seropositive. The CDR3 nucleotides read TGTGCCAGTAGTATCCCCCGTAGCGGGAACACCGGGGAGCTGTTTTTT. Its protein product is CASSIPRSGNTGELFF.